This T cell receptor beta chain was documented in a study of cytomegalovirus exposure and HLA in healthy donors. By share, this clone ranks as medium-sized. Its antigen is undetermined. The study, taken as a whole, reports: The listing of 150 to 200 TCR beta chains classed them as cytomegalovirus-associated.

PCR primers comprised 60 Vbeta and 13 Jbeta primers. Here immunoSEQ multiplex PCR was the method, and the copy in TCRdb shows in-frame clones only, minus some. The sample lists roughly 33,000 clones; roughly 80% were seen once. CDR3 length: 12 amino acids. Germline V CDR1 and CDR2: SGHNT, YYREEE (reference sequence). Trimming cost V 0 bases and J 11 bases, with 11 bases left between them. The chain combines TRBV5-4 with TRBJ1-1; the D is unclear. The sequence was obtained from a male donor in good health and CMV-seronegative. Sequenced: PBMCs. The CDR3 nucleotides are TGTGCCAGCAGCTTGGAAGGGAGAGGGGCTTTCTTT. Translated, it gives CASSLEGRGAFF.